This record covers a single T cell receptor beta chain. Its antigen is currently unknown. This sample stems from a study of OX40 agonist ivuxolimab in advanced cancers. About the research overall: Prior therapy, whether anti-PD-1, anti-PD-L1 or anti-CTLA-4, was allowed, and roughly 44% had some.

V lost 6 bases and J lost 4; bases outside the gene matches: 8. This CDR3 has 15 residues. Looked up from germline, CDR1 is MDHEN and CDR2 is SYDVKM. Study results and limitations: Both CD4+ and CD8+ T cell populations in blood had undergone clonal expansion by week 6 at 0.1 to 3.0 mg/kg. Determination of antigen specificity was not performed for the expanded peripheral T cells. There were also nonresponders showing low normalized T-cell clonal expansion.

Profiling relied on immunoSEQ multiplex PCR, and the TCRdb table lists in-frame clones only, not all of them. There are about 41,000 clones in the sample; 87% occur only once, and approximately 3.7% lies in the top ten. This chain joins TRBV28 and TRBJ2-7; 11 bases fit TRBD1. The TCR originated in an adult with an advanced solid tumor such as melanoma, head and neck, liver or kidney cancer. The sample was CD4+ or CD8+ T cells sorted from blood, taken in a trial of the OX40 agonist ivuxolimab. The CDR3 DNA reads TGTGCCAGCAGAACCGGGACAGGGGGTCTATACGAGCAGTACTTC. This sequence encodes CASRTGTGGLYEQYF.